This TCR beta chain was sequenced for a study of cytomegalovirus exposure and HLA in healthy donors. Overall study results and limits: In a later analysis, V- and J-gene trimming of beta chains associated with a DCLRE1C missense variant, replicated independently.

PCR amplification relied on 60 Vbeta primers (plus 13 Jbeta primers). The data were produced by immunoSEQ multiplex PCR, yet TCRdb's version contains in-frame clones alone and is incomplete. The table has about 96,000 clones, 65% to 80% seen once. A remark on this clone: The target antigen is unknown.

This CDR3 is built from 14 residues. The V gene end was trimmed by 4 bases and the J gene end by 6 bases; junction bases not matched to a gene: 9. The germline CDR1 and CDR2 sequences are MDHEN and SYDVKM. This sequence originates from an older woman in good health and CMV-seropositive. Sequenced material: PBMCs. The chain joins TRBV28 to TRBJ2-7; TRBD1 agrees at 7 bases. CDR3 DNA sequence: TGTGCCAGCAGTTGGGACGACAGGGTGGCCGAGCAGTACTTC. Encoded protein: CASSWDDRVAEQYF.